These T cell receptor beta chains were read from a single sample in a study of cytomegalovirus exposure and HLA in healthy donors. TCRdb's table, derived via immunoSEQ multiplex PCR, lists solely in-frame clones and lacks some. The table has fewer than 150,000 clones, about 86% seen once; the top ten hold just under 8%. The sequenced material came from PBMCs. The receptors here all came from a woman aged 18-29 years in good health and CMV-seropositive. The CDR3 runs from the conserved cysteine through the conserved F or W. D genes are given only for firm matches. Clone size is given for some rows only: seen once, a few or many times, or a class if the clone is expanded.

v_gene,d_gene,abundance,j_gene,CDR3aa,CDR3nt
TRBV30,NA,NA,TRBJ1-5,CAWSPSTGSNQPQHF,TGTGCCTGGAGTCCTTCGACGGGAAGCAATCAGCCCCAGCATTTT
TRBV5-5,NA,NA,TRBJ1-2,CASSFLRGNYGYTF,TGTGCCAGCAGCTTCTTAAGAGGAAACTATGGCTACACCTTC
TRBV29-1,NA,once,TRBJ1-1,CSVDGGEVTEAFF,TGCAGCGTTGACGGGGGGGAAGTCACTGAAGCTTTCTTT
TRBV7-9,NA,NA,TRBJ1-1,CASSLPTANTEAFF,TGTGCCAGCAGCTTACCCACAGCTAACACTGAAGCTTTCTTT
TRBV5-1,TRBD2,NA,TRBJ2-7,CASSLGAAGGYEQYF,TGCGCCAGCAGCTTGGGCGCAGCGGGAGGCTACGAGCAGTACTTC
TRBV29-1,NA,NA,TRBJ2-3,CSVERGAWADTQYF,TGCAGCGTAGAACGGGGGGCTTGGGCAGATACGCAGTATTTT
TRBV4-2,TRBD2,NA,TRBJ2-7,CASSQAGPGLAGGSKLNEQYF,TGTGCCAGCAGCCAAGCGGGTCCAGGGCTAGCGGGAGGGTCAAAATTGAACGAGCAGTACTTC
TRBV4-3,NA,NA,TRBJ2-1,CASSQGSSGNEQFF,TGCGCCAGCAGCCAAGGGTCTTCGGGAAATGAGCAGTTCTTC
TRBV19,TRBD1,NA,TRBJ1-6,CASSIGTEGSPLHF,TGTGCCAGTAGTATCGGGACAGAGGGTTCACCCCTCCACTTT
TRBV2,TRBD2,NA,TRBJ2-5,CASTLTSGTQYF,TGTGCCAGCACCTTAACTAGCGGGACCCAGTACTTC
TRBV7-2,NA,NA,TRBJ2-3,CASSLFPSTDTQYF,TGTGCCAGCAGCTTATTCCCGAGCACAGATACGCAGTATTTT
TRBV6-4,TRBD2,NA,TRBJ2-1,CASSPQARLAGVGSNEQFF,TGTGCCAGCAGCCCCCAGGCTCGGCTAGCGGGAGTGGGTTCCAATGAGCAGTTCTTC
TRBV5-1,TRBD1,NA,TRBJ2-4,CASSRDRERDIQYF,TGCGCCAGCAGCCGGGACAGGGAACGGGACATTCAGTACTTC
TRBV4-3,TRBD1,NA,TRBJ1-3,CASSHPGTGSSGNTIYF,TGCGCCAGCAGCCACCCCGGGACAGGGAGCTCTGGAAACACCATATATTTT
TRBV27,NA,NA,TRBJ2-5,CASSFPSGTQYF,TGTGCCAGCAGTTTCCCTTCAGGAACCCAGTACTTC
TRBV18,TRBD1,NA,TRBJ1-6,CASSPVVSPGGDSPLHF,TGTGCCAGCTCACCAGTTGTCTCGCCAGGGGGTGATTCACCCCTCCACTTT
TRBV6-5,NA,NA,TRBJ1-2,CASSLTGNGYTF,TGTGCCAGCAGCCTAACAGGAAATGGCTACACCTTC
TRBV27,NA,NA,TRBJ1-5,CASSPVGGGLIVLPQHF,TGTGCCAGCAGTCCCGTTGGGGGAGGTCTAATCGTATTGCCCCAGCATTTT
TRBV18,NA,NA,TRBJ1-3,CASSSTGSGNTIYF,TGTGCCAGCTCATCGACAGGCTCTGGAAACACCATATATTTT
TRBV6-1,TRBD2,NA,TRBJ2-5,CASILAGVPETQYF,TGTGCCAGCATTCTAGCGGGAGTCCCAGAGACCCAGTACTTC
TRBV30,NA,NA,TRBJ1-1,CAWSMGATEAFF,TGTGCCTGGAGTATGGGGGCCACTGAAGCTTTCTTT
TRBV5-1,NA,NA,TRBJ2-3,CASSLNRPQTDTQYF,TGCGCCAGCAGCTTGAACAGGCCTCAAACAGATACGCAGTATTTT
TRBV10-3,TRBD2,NA,TRBJ2-7,CAISESQGGLTYEQYF,TGTGCCATCAGTGAGTCCCAGGGAGGGTTGACCTACGAGCAGTACTTC
TRBV6-4,NA,NA,TRBJ1-3,CASRPTLSTEQLGNTIYF,TGTGCCAGCCGCCCGACCCTTTCTACAGAACAGTTAGGAAACACCATATATTTT
TRBV5-6,NA,NA,TRBJ2-6,CASSFTGTGANVLTF,TGTGCCAGCAGCTTTACAGGGACTGGGGCCAACGTCCTGACTTTC
TRBV5-6,NA,NA,TRBJ1-2,CASSSGGFGYGYTF,TGTGCCAGCAGTTCCGGGGGGTTTGGCTATGGCTACACCTTC
TRBV23-1,NA,NA,TRBJ1-6,CASSPREEKSPLHF,TGCGCCAGCAGCCCCAGGGAAGAAAAATCACCCCTCCACTTT
TRBV18,TRBD2,NA,TRBJ2-3,CASSPGWRERSTDTQYF,TGTGCCAGCTCACCAGGGTGGCGGGAGCGCAGCACAGATACGCAGTATTTT
TRBV5-1,TRBD2,once,TRBJ2-2,CASESGGTSTGELFF,TGCGCCAGCGAAAGCGGGGGGACTAGCACCGGGGAGCTGTTTTTT
TRBV7-2,NA,NA,TRBJ2-3,CASSLLGRELTSTDTQYF,TGTGCCAGCAGCTTACTCGGGCGGGAACTGACTAGCACAGATACGCAGTATTTT
TRBV28,NA,NA,TRBJ1-1,CASTSGGITEAFF,TGTGCCAGCACTTCGGGAGGGATCACTGAAGCTTTCTTT
TRBV11-1,NA,NA,TRBJ2-5,CASSTRDTFQETQYF,TGTGCCAGCAGCACAAGGGACACATTCCAAGAGACCCAGTACTTC
TRBV12-5,TRBD1,once,TRBJ2-3,CASGVGDRGRDTQYF,TGTGCTAGTGGTGTAGGGGACAGGGGGAGAGATACGCAGTATTTT
TRBV30,NA,once,TRBJ1-4,CAWSAQGGEKLFF,TGTGCCTGGAGTGCGCAGGGTGGGGAAAAACTGTTTTTT
TRBV29-1,NA,NA,TRBJ1-1,CSVEPVNTEAFF,TGCAGCGTGGAACCAGTAAACACTGAAGCTTTCTTT
TRBV5-1,TRBD2,NA,TRBJ2-1,CASSALAGGVHNEQFF,TGCGCCAGCAGCGCCTTAGCGGGGGGGGTTCACAATGAGCAGTTCTTC
TRBV19,TRBD1,NA,TRBJ2-6,CASSMDRGAGANVLTF,TGTGCCAGTAGTATGGACAGGGGAGCCGGGGCCAACGTCCTGACTTTC
TRBV28,TRBD1,NA,TRBJ1-2,CASSSPRPGTGRYGYTF,TGTGCCAGCAGTTCTCCCCGGCCGGGGACAGGCCGTTATGGCTACACCTTC
TRBV6-1,NA,NA,TRBJ2-7,CASSTSWYEQYF,TGTGCCAGCAGCACAAGTTGGTACGAGCAGTACTTC
TRBV27,TRBD1,many,TRBJ2-7,CASSPNRDRSYEQYF,TGTGCCAGCAGTCCTAACCGGGACAGGAGCTACGAGCAGTACTTC
TRBV19,NA,NA,TRBJ1-2,CASSPRGQLRTNYGYTF,TGTGCCAGTAGTCCCCGCGGACAGCTCCGAACTAACTATGGCTACACCTTC
TRBV6-5,NA,NA,TRBJ2-2,CASREQNTGELFF,TGTGCCAGCAGGGAGCAGAACACCGGGGAGCTGTTTTTT
TRBV4-2,TRBD2,few,TRBJ2-7,CASSPLGVAGVDEQYF,TGTGCCAGCAGCCCTTTAGGGGTTGCGGGGGTAGACGAGCAGTACTTC
TRBV2,NA,NA,TRBJ2-2,CASMAENTGELFF,TGTGCCAGCATGGCAGAGAACACCGGGGAGCTGTTTTTT
TRBV28,NA,NA,TRBJ1-2,CASSLIGYGYTF,TGTGCCAGCAGTTTAATCGGCTATGGCTACACCTTC
TRBV2,NA,NA,TRBJ2-7,CAGGMSYEQYF,TGTGCCGGCGGGATGTCCTACGAGCAGTACTTC
TRBV5-1,NA,NA,TRBJ1-1,CASSLEGRGGTEAFF,TGCGCCAGCAGCTTGGAAGGCAGGGGTGGGACTGAAGCTTTCTTT
TRBV5-5,TRBD1,NA,TRBJ2-7,CASTLRGTGVHEQYF,TGTGCCAGCACCCTTCGTGGGACAGGGGTTCACGAGCAGTACTTC
TRBV5-1,NA,NA,TRBJ2-7,CASSLVLDTYEQYF,TGCGCCAGCAGCTTGGTGTTGGACACCTACGAGCAGTACTTC
TRBV6-1,NA,NA,TRBJ2-1,CASSEGGWWGLEQFF,TGTGCCAGCAGTGAAGGTGGATGGTGGGGCCTCGAGCAGTTCTTC
TRBV11-2,NA,NA,TRBJ1-1,CASSLMGSAGTEAFF,TGTGCCAGCAGCTTAATGGGGTCGGCGGGCACTGAAGCTTTCTTT
TRBV14,NA,once,TRBJ2-3,CASSLFEGDTQYF,TGTGCCAGCAGCCTATTCGAGGGAGATACGCAGTATTTT
TRBV5-1,NA,NA,TRBJ2-3,CASSLSGTWGTDTQYF,TGCGCCAGCAGCCTTTCAGGAACGTGGGGCACAGATACGCAGTATTTT
TRBV19,TRBD2,once,TRBJ2-5,CASSIAGVQETQYF,TGTGCCAGTAGCATAGCGGGGGTCCAAGAGACCCAGTACTTC